This T cell receptor beta chain comes out of a study of multiple sclerosis patients with progressive multifocal leukoencephalopathy. Findings and limits, study-wide: Expanded clones at PML onset predated and persisted through natalizumab therapy.

Time point described: time of PML onset. PML in natalizumab-treated patients developed after between about 16 and 56 months of natalizumab therapy. T3 blood samples were collected at the time of PML onset. Here immunoSEQ multiplex PCR was the method, and the copy in TCRdb shows in-frame clones only, minus some. The sample holds some 31,000 clones, about 90% seen once. This CDR3 comprises 14 residues. As to this clone: The antigen is unknown.

This clonotype was sampled from a human donor with progressive multifocal leukoencephalopathy. Sequences were derived from PBMCs, sampled from a patient treated with natalizumab. V is TRBV21-1 and J is TRBJ1-4; TRBD1, the D gene given by the table, was not confirmed from the DNA. TRBV21-1 is deemed a pseudogene. This chain's CDR3 is CASRQGPLNEKLFF. CDR3 bases: TGTGCCAGCCGACAGGGCCCCCTTAATGAAAAACTGTTTTTT.